A few counts support the clone carrying this T cell receptor beta chain. RNA extraction and reverse transcription yielded cDNA as sequencing template. Measured with immunoSEQ multiplex PCR; TCRdb has only the in-frame clones, and not every one. The sample includes under 150,000 clones, roughly three fifths of them seen just once. This sample is drawn from a study of CD8+ T cells in alopecia areata. Specified treatment: oral pan-JAK inhibitor, 5-10 mg twice daily. Sorting of PBMCs yielded the CD4+ and CD8+ T cells. Trimming removed 11 bases from V and 10 bases from J; junction bases left unmatched: 12. Germline V gene data show CDR1 as LNHDA and CDR2 as SQIVND (reference sequence). The CDR3 extends over 14 amino acids.

The receptor was derived from a human donor with alopecia areata. The sequencing here drew on CD4+ T cells sorted from blood, taken at week 24, from a patient treated with tofacitinib. The chain recombines TRBV19 with TRBJ1-6; 9 nucleotides align to TRBD1. The CDR3 loop is CASKDDRGISPLHF. The DNA of the CDR3 is TGTGCCTCGAAGGACGACAGGGGGATCTCACCCCTCCACTTT.